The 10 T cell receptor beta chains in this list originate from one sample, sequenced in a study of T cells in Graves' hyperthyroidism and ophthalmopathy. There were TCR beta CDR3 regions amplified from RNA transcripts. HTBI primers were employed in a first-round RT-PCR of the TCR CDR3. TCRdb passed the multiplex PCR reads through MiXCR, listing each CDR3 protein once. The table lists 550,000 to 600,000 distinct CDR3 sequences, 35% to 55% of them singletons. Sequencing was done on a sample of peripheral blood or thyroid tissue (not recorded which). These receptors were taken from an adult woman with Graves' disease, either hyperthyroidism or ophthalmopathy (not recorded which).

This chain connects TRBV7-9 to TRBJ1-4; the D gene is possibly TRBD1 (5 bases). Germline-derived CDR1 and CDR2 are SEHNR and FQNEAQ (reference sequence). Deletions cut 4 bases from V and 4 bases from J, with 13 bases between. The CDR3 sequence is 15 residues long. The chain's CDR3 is CASSSPTAYNEKLFF. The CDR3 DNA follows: TGTGCCAGCAGCTCCCCGACAGCATATAATGAAAAACTGTTTTTT. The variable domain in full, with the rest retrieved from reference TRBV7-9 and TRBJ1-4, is DTGVSQNPRHKITKRGQNVTFRCDPISEHNRLYWYRQTLGQGPEFLTYFQNEAQLEKSRLLSDRFSAERPKGSFSTLEIQRTEQGDSAMYLCASSSPTAYNEKLFFGSGTQLSVL.

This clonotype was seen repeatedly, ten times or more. The CDR3 DNA reads TGTGCCAGCAGCTTACGGGTAGAAACAGGGGAGCAGTACTTC. This gives the protein CASSLRVETGEQYF. The chain is built from TRBV13 and TRBJ2-7; a possible D gene is TRBD1 (6 bases). The V gene lost 2 bases and the J gene lost 7 bases, with 15 bases spanning the gap. The germline V gene encodes CDR1 PRHDT and CDR2 FYEKMQ (reference sequence). The CDR3 contains 14 residues.

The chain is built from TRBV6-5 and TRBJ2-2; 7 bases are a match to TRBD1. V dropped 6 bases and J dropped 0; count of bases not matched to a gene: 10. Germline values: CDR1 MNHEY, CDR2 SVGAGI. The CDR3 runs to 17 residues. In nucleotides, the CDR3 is TGTGCCAGCAGACTAAAACCGACAGGGACGAACACCGGGGAGCTGTTTTTT. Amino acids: CASRLKPTGTNTGELFF.

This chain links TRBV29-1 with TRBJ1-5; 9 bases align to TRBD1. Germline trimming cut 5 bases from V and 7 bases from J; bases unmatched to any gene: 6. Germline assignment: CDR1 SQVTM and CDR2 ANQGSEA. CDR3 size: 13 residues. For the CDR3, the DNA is TGCAGCGTTCGGACAGGGGACGGGCAGCCCCAGCATTTT. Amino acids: CSVRTGDGQPQHF. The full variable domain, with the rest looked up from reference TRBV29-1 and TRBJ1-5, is SAVISQKPSRDICQRGTSLTIQCQVDSQVTMMFWYRQQPGQSLTLIATANQGSEATYESGFVIDKFPISRPNLTFSTLTVSNMSPEDSSIYLCSVRTGDGQPQHFGDGTRLSIL.

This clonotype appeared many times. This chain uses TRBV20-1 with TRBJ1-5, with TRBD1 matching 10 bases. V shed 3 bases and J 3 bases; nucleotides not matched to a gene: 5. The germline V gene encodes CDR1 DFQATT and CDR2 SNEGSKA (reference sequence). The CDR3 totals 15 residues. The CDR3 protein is CSARGDRGFNQPQHF. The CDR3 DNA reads TGCAGTGCTAGGGGGGACAGGGGATTCAATCAGCCCCAGCATTTT.

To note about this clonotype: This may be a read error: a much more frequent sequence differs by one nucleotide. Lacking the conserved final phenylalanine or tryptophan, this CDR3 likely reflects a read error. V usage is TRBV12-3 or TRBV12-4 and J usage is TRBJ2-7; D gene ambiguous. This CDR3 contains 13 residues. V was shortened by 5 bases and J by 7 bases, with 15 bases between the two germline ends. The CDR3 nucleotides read TGTGCCAGCAGTGAAAGTAACCTGAGAGAGCAGTACCTC. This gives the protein CASSESNLREQYL.

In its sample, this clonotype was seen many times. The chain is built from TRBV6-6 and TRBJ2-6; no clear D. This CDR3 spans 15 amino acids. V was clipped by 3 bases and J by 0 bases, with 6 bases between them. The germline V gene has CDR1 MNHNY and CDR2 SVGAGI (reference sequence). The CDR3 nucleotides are TGTGCCAGCAGTTATTCCCACTCTGGGGCCAACGTCCTGACTTTC. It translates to CASSYSHSGANVLTF.

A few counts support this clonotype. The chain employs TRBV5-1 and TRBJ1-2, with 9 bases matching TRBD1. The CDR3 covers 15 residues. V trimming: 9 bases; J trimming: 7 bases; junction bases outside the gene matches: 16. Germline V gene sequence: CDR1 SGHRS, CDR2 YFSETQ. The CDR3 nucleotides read TGCGCCACTCGAGGGGTCACAGGGGGCGAGAGTGGCTACACCTTC. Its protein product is CATRGVTGGESGYTF.

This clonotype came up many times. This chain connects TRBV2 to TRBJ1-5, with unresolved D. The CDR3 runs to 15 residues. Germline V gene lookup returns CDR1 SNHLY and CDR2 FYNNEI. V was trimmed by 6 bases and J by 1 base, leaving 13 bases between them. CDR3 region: CASRKSFWSNQPQHF. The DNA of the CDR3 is TGTGCCAGCAGGAAAAGCTTTTGGAGCAATCAGCCCCAGCATTTT. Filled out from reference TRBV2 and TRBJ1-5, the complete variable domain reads EPEVTQTPSHQVTQMGQEVILRCVPISNHLYFYWYRQILGQKVEFLVSFYNNEISEKSEIFDDQFSVERPDGSNFTLKIRSTKLEDSAMYFCASRKSFWSNQPQHFGDGTRLSIL.

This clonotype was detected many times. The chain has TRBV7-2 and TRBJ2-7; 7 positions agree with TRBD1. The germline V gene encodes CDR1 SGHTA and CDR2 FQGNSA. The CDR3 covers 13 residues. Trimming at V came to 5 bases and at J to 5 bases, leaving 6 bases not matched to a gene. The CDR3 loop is CASSRDRDNEQYF. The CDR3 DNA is TGTGCCAGCAGCAGAGACAGGGACAACGAGCAGTACTTC. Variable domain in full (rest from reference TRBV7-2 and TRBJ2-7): GAGVSQSPSNKVTEKGKDVELRCDPISGHTALYWYRQSLGQGLEFLIYFQGNSAPDKSGLPSDRFSAERTGGSVSTLTIQRTQQEDSAVYLCASSRDRDNEQYFGPGTRLTVT.